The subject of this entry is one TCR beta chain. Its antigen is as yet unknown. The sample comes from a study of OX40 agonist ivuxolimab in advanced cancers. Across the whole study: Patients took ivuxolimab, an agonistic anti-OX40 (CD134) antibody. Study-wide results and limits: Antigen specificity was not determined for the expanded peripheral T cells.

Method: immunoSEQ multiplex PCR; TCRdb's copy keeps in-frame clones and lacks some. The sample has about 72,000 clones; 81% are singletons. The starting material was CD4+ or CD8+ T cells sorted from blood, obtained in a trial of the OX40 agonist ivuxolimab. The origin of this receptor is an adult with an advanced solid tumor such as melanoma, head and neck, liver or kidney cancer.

DNA for the CDR3: TGTGCCAGCAGCACCCTACAGGGAATGGGGTCCTACGAGCAGTACTTC. The encoded protein is CASSTLQGMGSYEQYF. The genes are TRBV27 and TRBJ2-7, with D possibly being TRBD1 (6 bases). This CDR3 comprises 16 residues. V lost 6 bases and J 1 base, leaving 19 bases between the germline ends. Germline V gene sequence: CDR1 MNHEY, CDR2 SMNVEV (reference sequence).